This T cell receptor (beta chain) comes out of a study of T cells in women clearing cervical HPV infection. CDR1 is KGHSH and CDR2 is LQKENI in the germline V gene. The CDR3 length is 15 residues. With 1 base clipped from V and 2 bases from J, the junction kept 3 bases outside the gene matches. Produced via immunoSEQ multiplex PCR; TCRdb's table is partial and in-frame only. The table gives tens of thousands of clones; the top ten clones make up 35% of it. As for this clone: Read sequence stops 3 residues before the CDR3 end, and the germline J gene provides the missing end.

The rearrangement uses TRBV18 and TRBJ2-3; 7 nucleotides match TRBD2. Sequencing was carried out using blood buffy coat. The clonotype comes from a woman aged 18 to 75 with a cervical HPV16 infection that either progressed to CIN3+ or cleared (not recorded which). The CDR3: CASSPLTSATDTQYF. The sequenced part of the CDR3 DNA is TGTGCCAGCTCACCACTCACTAGCGCCACAGATACG. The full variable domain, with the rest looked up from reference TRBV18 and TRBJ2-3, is NAGVMQNPRHLVRRRGQEARLRCSPMKGHSHVYWYRQLPEEGLKFMVYLQKENIIDESGMPKERFSAEFPKEGPSILRIQQVVRGDSAAYFCASSPLTSATDTQYFGPGTRLTVL.